In its sample, the clone carrying this T cell receptor beta chain was seen a few times. The data stem from a study of control samples from healthy donors and cancer patients. Germline V CDR1 and CDR2: MNHEY, SMNVEV (reference sequence). V lost 6 bases, J lost 9 bases, and 5 bases stayed unmatched. This CDR3 has 12 amino acids. This table comes from immunoSEQ multiplex PCR, and its TCRdb copy is limited to in-frame clones, with some not included. The data contain 150,000 to 180,000 clones, approximately 94% of them singletons. The origin of this receptor is a man in his forties in good health. The specimen sequenced was blood. The J gene is TRBJ1-5, the V gene TRBV27; 7 nucleotides align to TRBD1. The CDR3 nucleotides read TGTGCCAGCAGCGGGACAGCTGGGCCCCAGCATTTT. Protein product: CASSGTAGPQHF.